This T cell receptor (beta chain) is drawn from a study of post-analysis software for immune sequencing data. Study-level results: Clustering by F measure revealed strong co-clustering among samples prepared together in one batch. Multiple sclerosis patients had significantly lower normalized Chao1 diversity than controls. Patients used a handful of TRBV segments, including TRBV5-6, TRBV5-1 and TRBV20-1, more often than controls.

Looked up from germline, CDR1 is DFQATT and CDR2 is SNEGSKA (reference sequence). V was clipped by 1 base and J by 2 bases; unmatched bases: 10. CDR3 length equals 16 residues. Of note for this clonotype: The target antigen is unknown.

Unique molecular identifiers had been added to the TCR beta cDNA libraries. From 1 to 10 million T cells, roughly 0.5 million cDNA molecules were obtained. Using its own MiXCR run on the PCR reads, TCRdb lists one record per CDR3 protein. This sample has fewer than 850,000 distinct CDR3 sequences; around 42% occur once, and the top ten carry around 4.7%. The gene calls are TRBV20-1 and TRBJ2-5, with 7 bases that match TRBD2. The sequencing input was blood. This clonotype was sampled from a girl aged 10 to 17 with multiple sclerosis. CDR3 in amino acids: CSARAGGTAGQETQYF. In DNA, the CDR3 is TGCAGTGCTAGAGCGGGAGGCACAGCAGGTCAAGAGACCCAGTACTTC.